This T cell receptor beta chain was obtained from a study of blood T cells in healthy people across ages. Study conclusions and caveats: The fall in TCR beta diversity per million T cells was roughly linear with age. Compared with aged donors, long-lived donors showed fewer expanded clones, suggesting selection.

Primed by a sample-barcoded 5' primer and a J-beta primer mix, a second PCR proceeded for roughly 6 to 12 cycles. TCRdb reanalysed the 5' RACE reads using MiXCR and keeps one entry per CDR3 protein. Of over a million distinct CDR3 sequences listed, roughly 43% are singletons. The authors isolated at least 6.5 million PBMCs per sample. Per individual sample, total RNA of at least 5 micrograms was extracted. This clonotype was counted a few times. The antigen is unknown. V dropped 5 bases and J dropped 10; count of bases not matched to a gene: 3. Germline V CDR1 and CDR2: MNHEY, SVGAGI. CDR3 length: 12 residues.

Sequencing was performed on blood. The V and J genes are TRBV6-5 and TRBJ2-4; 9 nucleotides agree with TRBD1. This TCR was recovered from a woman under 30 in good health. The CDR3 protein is CASSNRGPIQYF. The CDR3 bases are TGTGCCAGCAGTAACAGGGGGCCTATTCAGTACTTC.